This T cell receptor (beta chain) is drawn from a study of beta chain features in type 1 diabetes. About the study: Across the samples, 100 million to 130 million sorted cells were examined in total. General study findings and limits: Unsettled here was the matter of whether HLA type influences TCRB rearrangement.

Regarding this clone: Its target is unknown.

The investigators reverse transcribed all of the isolated RNA, so they sequenced expressed TCRB transcripts. Generated by immunoSEQ multiplex PCR, the TCRdb table keeps only in-frame clones and is missing some. This sample has hundreds of thousands of clones, with approximately 30% found just once. The TCR originated in a man aged 18 to 29 in good health. The sample consisted of naive CD4+ T cells from blood.

The CDR3 protein is CSGGSDTQYF. In nucleotides, the CDR3 is TGCAGCGGCGGGAGTGATACGCAGTATTTT. This chain links TRBV29-1 with TRBJ2-3; 7 bases align to TRBD2. V shed 7 bases and J 6 bases; nucleotides not matched to a gene: 1. CDR1 is SQVTM and CDR2 is ANQGSEA in the germline V gene. The CDR3 is 10 residues long.